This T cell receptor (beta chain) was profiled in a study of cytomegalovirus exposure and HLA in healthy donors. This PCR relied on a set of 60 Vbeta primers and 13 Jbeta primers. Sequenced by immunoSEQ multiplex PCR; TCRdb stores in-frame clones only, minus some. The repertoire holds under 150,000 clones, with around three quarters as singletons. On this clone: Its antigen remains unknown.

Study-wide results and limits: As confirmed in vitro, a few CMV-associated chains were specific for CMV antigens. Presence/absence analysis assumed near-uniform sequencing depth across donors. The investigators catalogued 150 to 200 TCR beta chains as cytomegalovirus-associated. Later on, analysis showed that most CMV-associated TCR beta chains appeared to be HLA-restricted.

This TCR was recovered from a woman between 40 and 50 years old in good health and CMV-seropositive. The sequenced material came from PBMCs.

CDR3 loop: CASSQDQNAGSGRRETQYF. The CDR3 nucleotides are TGTGCCAGCAGCCAAGACCAAAATGCGGGGAGCGGGAGGCGGGAGACCCAGTACTTC. The chain combines TRBV4-2 with TRBJ2-5; 9 bases align to TRBD2. CDR1 and CDR2 from the germline V gene are LGHNA and YNFKEQ. The CDR3 extends over 19 amino acids. V lost 0 bases and J lost 5; bases outside the gene matches: 16.